What follows are 25 T cell receptor beta chains derived from one specimen sequenced in a study of Tregs in tolerant kidney transplant recipients. Repertoires were generated with immunoSEQ multiplex PCR, while TCRdb's copy carries only in-frame clones and drops some. This table has 200,000 to 300,000 clones, roughly 84% appearing once. The material sequenced was CD4+ T cells from blood. These receptors originate from a human donor in good health.

The chain has TRBV6-4 and TRBJ2-7; 14 bases match TRBD2. Trimming at V came to 8 bases and at J to 5 bases, leaving 11 bases not matched to a gene. The CDR3 contains 16 residues. CDR1 and CDR2 (germline): MRHNA, SNTAGT. CDR3 in DNA: TGTGCCAGCTCCCCAACGGGACTAGCGGGAGCAAACGAGCAGTACTTC. Encoded protein: CASSPTGLAGANEQYF.

The chain has TRBV18 and TRBJ1-6; D gene ambiguous. Germline V gene lookup returns CDR1 KGHSH and CDR2 LQKENI. The CDR3 is 15 residues long. V lost 0 bases, J lost 5 bases, and 8 bases lay in between. CDR3 sequence (DNA): TGTGCCAGCTCACCACCGGTGGGCGATAATTCACCCCTCCACTTT. It translates to CASSPPVGDNSPLHF.

V is TRBV21-1 and J is TRBJ1-5; the table's D gene call, TRBD1, was not cross checked with the DNA. TRBV21-1 is annotated as a pseudogene. The CDR3 sequence is 16 residues long. The CDR3 region has the DNA TGTGCCAGCAGCAAAGAGGACAGGGGAGGGAGTCAGCCCCAGCATTTT. It encodes CASSKEDRGGSQPQHF.

The chain uses TRBV6-6 and TRBJ2-7, with 11 bases matching TRBD2. The CDR3 is made up of 16 amino acids. Germline V lookup: CDR1 MNHNY, CDR2 SVGAGI (reference sequence). Losses at the gene ends were 0 bases for V and 12 bases for J; bases not matched to a gene: 13. In DNA, the CDR3 is TGTGCCAGCAGTTACTCCCGAAAACCTACTAGCGGGAGCTTGTACTTC. Protein sequence: CASSYSRKPTSGSLYF.

This chain uses TRBV7-9 with TRBJ2-5; the D gene is possibly TRBD2 (6 bases). CDR3 length equals 15 residues. The germline V and J ends were trimmed by 1 base and 1 base, with 10 bases remaining between them. Germline CDR1 and CDR2: SEHNR and FQNEAQ (reference sequence). The CDR3 region is CASSLGGRPQETQYF. CDR3 bases: TGTGCCAGCAGCTTAGGAGGGAGGCCCCAAGAGACCCAGTACTTC.

The rearrangement links TRBV10-2 to TRBJ2-5; D unresolved. V was shortened by 4 bases and J by 3 bases, with 9 bases between the two germline ends. CDR3 length: 13 residues. CDR1 and CDR2 from the germline V gene are WSHSY and SAAADI. The CDR3 DNA sequence: TGCGCCAGCAGTGGGACGGGCAAAGAGACCCAGTACTTC. Translating gives CASSGTGKETQYF.

The chain couples TRBV9 to TRBJ2-2; no definite D call. Germline CDR1 SGDLS, CDR2 YYNGEE. Trimming removed 2 bases at V and 7 bases at J, with 18 bases between. This CDR3 has 16 residues. CDR3 sequence (DNA): TGTGCCAGCAGCGTCAAAACGGGTTCCCTATACGGGGAGCTGTTTTTT. Protein sequence: CASSVKTGSLYGELFF. The entire variable domain, with the rest obtained from reference TRBV9 and TRBJ2-2, is as follows: DSGVTQTPKHLITATGQRVTLRCSPRSGDLSVYWYQQSLDQGLQFLIQYYNGEERAKGNILERFSAQQFPDLHSELNLSSLELGDSALYFCASSVKTGSLYGELFFGEGSRLTVL.

J is TRBJ1-3 and V is TRBV10-1; weak D call: TRBD1 (6 bases). CDR1 WNHNN and CDR2 SYGVQD come from the germline V gene (reference sequence). The V end was cut by 5 bases, the J end by 0 bases, with 11 bases between. The CDR3 covers 15 residues. The chain's CDR3 is CASSSGAGSGNTIYF. CDR3 sequence (DNA): TGCGCCAGCAGTTCAGGGGCCGGCTCTGGAAACACCATATATTTT.

The J gene is TRBJ1-6, the V gene TRBV19; TRBD1 is a possible D gene (5 bases). The CDR3 runs 17 residues. Trimming removed 3 bases at V and 2 bases at J, with 14 bases between. Looked up from germline, CDR1 is LNHDA and CDR2 is SQIVND (reference sequence). The CDR3, as DNA: TGTGCCAGTAGTATGGGACTCCAAGGCACCTATAATTCACCCCTCCACTTT. It codes for CASSMGLQGTYNSPLHF. The full variable domain, its missing parts supplied by reference TRBV19 and TRBJ1-6, is DGGITQSPKYLFRKEGQNVTLSCEQNLNHDAMYWYRQDPGQGLRLIYYSQIVNDFQKGDIAEGYSVSREKKESFPLTVTSAQKNPTAFYLCASSMGLQGTYNSPLHFGNGTRLTVT.

This clone was picked up a small number of times. V and J are TRBV7-3 and TRBJ1-3; D remains unclear. The CDR3 is 14 amino acids. The germline V gene has CDR1 SGHTA and CDR2 FQGTGA. V was cut by 2 bases and J by 2 bases, with 7 bases left in between. CDR3 residues: CASSLHGAGNTIYF. The CDR3 DNA reads TGTGCCAGCAGCTTACATGGAGCTGGAAACACCATATATTTT.

This chain joins TRBV2 and TRBJ2-7, with a tentative D call TRBD2 (5 bases). V lost 0 bases to trimming and J lost 1 base, with 10 bases between them. The CDR3 runs 15 residues. CDR1 SNHLY and CDR2 FYNNEI come from the germline V gene. The CDR3 protein is CASSEARAVSYEQYF. The CDR3 coding sequence is TGTGCCAGCAGTGAAGCGCGGGCAGTTTCCTACGAGCAGTACTTC.

The chain combines TRBV2 with TRBJ2-5; 13 bases match TRBD2. The V segment lost 7 bases and the J segment 9 bases; nucleotides outside the gene matches: 8. The CDR3 covers 14 residues. Germline V gene data show CDR1 as SNHLY and CDR2 as FYNNEI. The CDR3 region is CASMGLAGFTAQYF. CDR3 sequence (DNA): TGTGCCAGCATGGGACTAGCGGGGTTCACGGCCCAGTACTTC.

The chain carries TRBV9 and TRBJ2-1, with 8 nucleotides matching TRBD2. The germline V gene has CDR1 SGDLS and CDR2 YYNGEE. V dropped 3 bases and J dropped 2; count of bases not matched to a gene: 4. This CDR3 comprises 15 residues. CDR3 loop: CASSESGRAYNEQFF. The CDR3 nucleotides are TGTGCCAGCAGCGAGAGCGGGAGAGCCTACAATGAGCAGTTCTTC. The whole variable domain, remainder taken from reference TRBV9 and TRBJ2-1, is DSGVTQTPKHLITATGQRVTLRCSPRSGDLSVYWYQQSLDQGLQFLIQYYNGEERAKGNILERFSAQQFPDLHSELNLSSLELGDSALYFCASSESGRAYNEQFFGPGTRLTVL.

This chain joins TRBV9 and TRBJ2-7; 7 bases fit TRBD2. V lost 0 bases to trimming and J lost 1 base; unmatched junction nucleotides: 10. The CDR3 extends over 17 amino acids. Germline V gene sequence: CDR1 SGDLS, CDR2 YYNGEE. The CDR3 nucleotides are TGTGCCAGCAGCGTAGAGATAAAGCTAGCGGCATCCTACGAGCAGTACTTC. It is translated as CASSVEIKLAASYEQYF.

This clone appeared once. The J gene is TRBJ2-1, the V gene TRBV5-4, with 10 positions matching TRBD1. The length of the CDR3 is 15 residues. Germline CDR1 reads SGHNT; CDR2 reads YYREEE (reference sequence). Trimming took 3 bases from V and 4 from J; bases not matched to a gene: 4. CDR3 loop: CASSSRDRGYNEQFF. The DNA of the CDR3 is TGTGCCAGCAGCTCCCGGGACAGGGGATACAATGAGCAGTTCTTC. The entire variable domain, with the rest obtained from reference TRBV5-4 and TRBJ2-1, is as follows: ETGVTQSPTHLIKTRGQQVTLRCSSQSGHNTVSWYQQALGQGPQFIFQYYREEENGRGNFPPRFSGLQFPNYSSELNVNALELDDSALYLCASSSRDRGYNEQFFGPGTRLTVL.

The chain couples TRBV29-1 to TRBJ1-3; maybe TRBD1 (6 bases). The CDR3 is made up of 13 amino acids. Germline CDR1 reads SQVTM; CDR2 reads ANQGSEA. With 2 bases removed from V and 4 bases from J, the gap between germline ends came to 9 bases. The CDR3 reads CSVEQGSGNTIYF. The CDR3 coding sequence is TGCAGCGTTGAACAGGGGTCCGGAAACACCATATATTTT.

The chain carries TRBV21-1 and TRBJ1-5; the table's D call of TRBD1 was not tested on the DNA. TRBV21-1 is a pseudogene locus. The length of the CDR3 is 17 residues. The CDR3 region is CASSKPSIAGGNQPQHF. The CDR3 DNA reads TGTGCCAGCAGCAAACCAAGTATTGCAGGGGGCAATCAGCCCCAGCATTTT.

This chain links TRBV5-1 with TRBJ2-5; TRBD1 agrees at 8 bases. The J call may be in error: the DNA end matches TRBJ2-7 better. This CDR3 is built from 17 residues. Germline loops: CDR1 SGHRS, CDR2 YFSETQ. The chain's CDR3 is CASSLISGAGGGYEQYF. DNA of the CDR3: TGCGCCAGCAGCTTGATCTCCGGGGCAGGGGGCGGTTACGAGCAGTACTTC.

CDR3 sequence reads: CATFSSSYEQYF. CDR3 DNA sequence: TGTGCCACCTTTAGTAGCTCCTACGAGCAGTACTTC. J is TRBJ2-7 and V is TRBV10-3; D not certain. The V and J ends lost 10 bases and 0 bases respectively, with 10 bases between them. CDR3 size: 12 residues. Germline loops: CDR1 ENHRY, CDR2 SYGVKD.

This chain links TRBV30 with TRBJ2-1; 11 bases map to TRBD2. Looked up from germline, CDR1 is GTSNPN and CDR2 is SVGIG (reference sequence). The V gene end was trimmed by 4 bases and the J gene end by 9 bases; junction bases not matched to a gene: 2. The CDR3 is made up of 12 amino acids. CDR3 region: CAWKLAGVEQFF. The DNA for the CDR3 is TGTGCCTGGAAACTAGCGGGAGTTGAGCAGTTCTTC.

DNA of the CDR3: TGTGCCAGCAGCTTGGGCAGGGGCACTGAAGCTTTCTTT. Encoded protein: CASSLGRGTEAFF. The J gene is TRBJ1-1, the V gene TRBV5-4; perhaps TRBD1 as D (6 bases). The CDR3 consists of 13 residues. With 0 bases removed from V and 4 bases from J, the gap between germline ends came to 7 bases. CDR1 is SGHNT, CDR2 YYREEE, per germline (reference sequence). The whole variable domain, filled in from reference TRBV5-4 and TRBJ1-1, reads ETGVTQSPTHLIKTRGQQVTLRCSSQSGHNTVSWYQQALGQGPQFIFQYYREEENGRGNFPPRFSGLQFPNYSSELNVNALELDDSALYLCASSLGRGTEAFFGQGTRLTVV.

The chain recombines TRBV5-1 with TRBJ1-1; 7 bases map to TRBD1. J gave up 3 bases and V 3 bases, and 5 bases lay outside the gene matches. The CDR3 runs to 14 residues. In germline, CDR1 is SGHRS, CDR2 YFSETQ. Written as DNA, the CDR3 is TGCGCCAGCAGCTGGGGAGACAGGGACACTGAAGCTTTCTTT. Translated, it gives CASSWGDRDTEAFF.

The chain joins TRBV7-8 to TRBJ1-5, with 8 bases identical to TRBD1. Germline trimming cut 4 bases from V and 4 bases from J; bases unmatched to any gene: 15. This CDR3 region has 18 residues. Germline V gene lookup returns CDR1 SGHVS and CDR2 FQNEAQ. The CDR3 DNA follows: TGTGCCAGCAGCTCCCCGGGACAGGCCTTTACTCAAAATCAGCCCCAGCATTTT. This gives the protein CASSSPGQAFTQNQPQHF. Complete variable domain (other parts from reference TRBV7-8 and TRBJ1-5): GAGVSQSPRYKVAKRGQDVALRCDPISGHVSLFWYQQALGQGPEFLTYFQNEAQLDKSGLPSDRFFAERPEGSVSTLKIQRTQQEDSAVYLCASSSPGQAFTQNQPQHFGDGTRLSIL.

V and J are TRBV5-4 and TRBJ2-5; 7 nucleotides match TRBD1. The V gene end was trimmed by 3 bases and the J gene end by 2 bases; junction bases not matched to a gene: 7. The V gene's germline CDR1 is SGHNT and CDR2 YYREEE (reference sequence). The CDR3 totals 15 residues. The CDR3 region has the DNA TGTGCCAGCAGCTCACCGCAGACAGGGCAAGAGACCCAGTACTTC. This sequence encodes CASSSPQTGQETQYF.

The chain couples TRBV6-5 to TRBJ2-3; the D gene is possibly TRBD1 (6 bases). Germline V gives CDR1 MNHEY, CDR2 SVGAGI. V was cut by 2 bases and J by 4 bases, with 13 bases left in between. CDR3 size: 15 residues. CDR3 amino acids: CASSYATGGPDTQYF. The CDR3 region has the DNA TGTGCCAGCAGTTACGCGACAGGAGGCCCAGATACGCAGTATTTT.